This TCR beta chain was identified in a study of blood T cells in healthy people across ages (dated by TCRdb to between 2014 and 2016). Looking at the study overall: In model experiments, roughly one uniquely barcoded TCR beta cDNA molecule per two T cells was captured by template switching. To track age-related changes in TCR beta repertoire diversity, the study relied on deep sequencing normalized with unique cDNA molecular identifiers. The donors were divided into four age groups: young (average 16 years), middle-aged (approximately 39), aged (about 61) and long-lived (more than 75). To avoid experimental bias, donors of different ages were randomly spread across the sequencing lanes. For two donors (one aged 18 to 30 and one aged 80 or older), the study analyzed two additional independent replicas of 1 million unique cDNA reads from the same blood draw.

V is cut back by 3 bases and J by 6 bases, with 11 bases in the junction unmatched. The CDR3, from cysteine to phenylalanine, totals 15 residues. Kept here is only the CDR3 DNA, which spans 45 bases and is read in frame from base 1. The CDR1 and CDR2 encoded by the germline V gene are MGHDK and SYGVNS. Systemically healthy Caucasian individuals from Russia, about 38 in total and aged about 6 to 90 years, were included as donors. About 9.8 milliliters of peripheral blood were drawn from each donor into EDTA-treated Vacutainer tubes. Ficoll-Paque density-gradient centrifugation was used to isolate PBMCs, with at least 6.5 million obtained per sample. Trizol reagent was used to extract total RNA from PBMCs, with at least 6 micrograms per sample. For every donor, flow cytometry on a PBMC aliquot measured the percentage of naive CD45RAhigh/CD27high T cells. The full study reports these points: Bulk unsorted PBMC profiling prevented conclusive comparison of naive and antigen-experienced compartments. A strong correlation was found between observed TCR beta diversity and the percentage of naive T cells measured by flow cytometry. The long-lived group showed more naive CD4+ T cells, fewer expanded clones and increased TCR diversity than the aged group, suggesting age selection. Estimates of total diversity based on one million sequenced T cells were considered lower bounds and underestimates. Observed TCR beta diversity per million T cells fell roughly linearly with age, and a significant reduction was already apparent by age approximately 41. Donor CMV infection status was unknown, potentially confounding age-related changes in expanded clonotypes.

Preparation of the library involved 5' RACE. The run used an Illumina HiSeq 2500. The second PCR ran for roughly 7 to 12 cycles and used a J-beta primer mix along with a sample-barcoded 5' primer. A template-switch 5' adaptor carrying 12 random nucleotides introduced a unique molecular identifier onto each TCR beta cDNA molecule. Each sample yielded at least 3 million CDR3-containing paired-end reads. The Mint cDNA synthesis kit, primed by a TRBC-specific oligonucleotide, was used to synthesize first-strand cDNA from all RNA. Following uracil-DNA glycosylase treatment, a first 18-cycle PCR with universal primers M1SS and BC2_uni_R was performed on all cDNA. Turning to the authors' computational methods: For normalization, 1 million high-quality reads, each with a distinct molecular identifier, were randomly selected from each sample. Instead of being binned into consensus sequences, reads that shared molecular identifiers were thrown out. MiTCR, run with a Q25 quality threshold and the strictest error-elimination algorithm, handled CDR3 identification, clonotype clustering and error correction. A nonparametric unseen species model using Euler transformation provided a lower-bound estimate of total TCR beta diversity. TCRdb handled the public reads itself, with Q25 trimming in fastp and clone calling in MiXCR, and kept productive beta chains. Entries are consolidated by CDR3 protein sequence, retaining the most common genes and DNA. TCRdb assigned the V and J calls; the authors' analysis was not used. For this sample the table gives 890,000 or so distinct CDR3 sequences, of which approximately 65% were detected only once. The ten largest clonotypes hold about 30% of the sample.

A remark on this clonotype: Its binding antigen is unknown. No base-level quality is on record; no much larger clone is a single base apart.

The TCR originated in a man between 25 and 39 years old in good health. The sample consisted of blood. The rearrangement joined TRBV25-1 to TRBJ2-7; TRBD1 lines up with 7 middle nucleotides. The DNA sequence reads TGTGCCAGCAGTGACCTGGACAGGCCCCTAGCCGAGCAGTACTTC. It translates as CASSDLDRPLAEQYF.